Given below is one T cell receptor (beta chain) in context. The antigen remains undetermined. The data were obtained in a study of a mutant IDH1 vaccine in newly diagnosed glioma. Overall study context: The timing of visit V12 was week 35, and that of visit V13 was week 47.

Noted time point: week 47, end of study. Every vaccination contained 300 ug of the mutant IDH1 20-mer peptide and was paired with topical imiquimod. V lost 1 base and J 12 bases, leaving 9 bases between the germline ends. CDR1 and CDR2 from the germline V gene are LNHDA and SQIVND (reference sequence). This CDR3 contains 12 residues. TCRdb's copy holds only in-frame clones and misses some; the assay was immunoSEQ multiplex PCR. This sample has over 45,000 clones, with approximately 75% found just once. Sequenced material: PBMCs, taken from a glioma patient whose treatment included an IDH1 peptide vaccine. The chain links TRBV19 to TRBJ1-4; D remains unclear. This TCR came from a man over 45 with glioma. CDR3 nucleotides: TGTGCCAGTAGTATAGGGGCAGCGGAACTGTTTTTT. It codes for CASSIGAAELFF. The variable domain in full, with the rest retrieved from reference TRBV19 and TRBJ1-4, is DGGITQSPKYLFRKEGQNVTLSCEQNLNHDAMYWYRQDPGQGLRLIYYSQIVNDFQKGDIAEGYSVSREKKESFPLTVTSAQKNPTAFYLCASSIGAAELFFGSGTQLSVL.